The rows below give T cell receptor beta chains drawn from one sample of a study of T cells in Graves' hyperthyroidism and ophthalmopathy. In TCRdb, the multiplex PCR reads were re-called with MiXCR into one record per CDR3 protein. The sample records around 190,000 distinct CDR3 sequences, over 15% being singletons. Sequenced: blood. These receptors all stem from a woman aged 45-60 years with Graves' hyperthyroidism. Each CDR3 is given with its conserved first and last residue. Each record gives: D gene, V gene, J gene, clone size, CDR3 protein, CDR3 DNA. D genes are given only for firm matches. The listing skips clone size in some rows; elsewhere it reads once, few, many or a size class.

d_call: TRBD2; v_call: TRBV5-1; j_call: TRBJ2-1; clone_size: many; cdr3_aa: CASSLATSGSRNEQFF; cdr3_nt: TGCGCCAGCAGCTTGGCTACTAGCGGATCGAGGAATGAGCAGTTCTTC
d_call: TRBD2; v_call: TRBV2; j_call: TRBJ2-5; clone_size: -; cdr3_aa: CASSGGGLQETQYF; cdr3_nt: TGTGCCAGCAGTGGCGGGGGGCTACAAGAGACCCAGTACTTC
d_call: -; v_call: TRBV7-2; j_call: TRBJ1-1; clone_size: many; cdr3_aa: CASSLVIRGRAFF; cdr3_nt: TGTGCCAGCAGCTTAGTCATCAGGGGTCGAGCTTTCTTT
d_call: TRBD1; v_call: TRBV5-1; j_call: TRBJ2-5; clone_size: few; cdr3_aa: CASSKRQGEGETQYF; cdr3_nt: TGCGCCAGCAGCAAGAGACAGGGAGAGGGAGAGACCCAGTACTTC
d_call: -; v_call: TRBV7-2; j_call: TRBJ1-3; clone_size: -; cdr3_aa: CASSFQTVSGNTIYF; cdr3_nt: TGTGCCAGCAGCTTCCAGACAGTCAGTGGAAACACCATATATTTT
d_call: -; v_call: TRBV7-9; j_call: TRBJ2-1; clone_size: many; cdr3_aa: CASSPGLLGEQFF; cdr3_nt: TGTGCCAGCAGCCCTGGACTACTCGGTGAGCAGTTCTTC
d_call: TRBD1; v_call: TRBV7-9; j_call: TRBJ2-1; clone_size: -; cdr3_aa: CASSPVEGQGFYEQFF; cdr3_nt: TGTGCCAGCAGCCCTGTGGAAGGACAGGGGTTCTATGAGCAGTTCTTC
d_call: TRBD1; v_call: TRBV7-3; j_call: TRBJ1-2; clone_size: many; cdr3_aa: CASSPRDRGPWNYGYTF; cdr3_nt: TGTGCCAGCAGCCCACGAGACAGGGGGCCCTGGAACTATGGCTACACCTTC
d_call: -; v_call: TRBV4-1; j_call: TRBJ1-1; clone_size: few; cdr3_aa: CASMGQTPEAFF; cdr3_nt: TGCGCCAGCATGGGGCAGACCCCTGAAGCTTTCTTT
d_call: TRBD1; v_call: TRBV6-1; j_call: TRBJ2-2; clone_size: many; cdr3_aa: CASTPGGANTGELFF; cdr3_nt: TGTGCCAGCACTCCAGGGGGTGCGAACACCGGGGAGCTGTTTTTT